A single sample is the source of the 14 T cell receptor beta chains below, sequenced in a study of tumor-infiltrating lymphocytes in primary liver carcinoma. Germline DNA was also extracted, while the blood RNA originated from unsorted whole blood. Production of TCR beta cDNA used around 460 ng total RNA together with a constant-region primer. For TCR beta, libraries were produced by three nested multiplex PCR rounds using slightly modified ARM-PCR. Researchers ran the first two PCR rounds for roughly 10 cycles each with TRBV1-TRBV30 forward primers and a C-beta reverse primer. TCRdb re-analysed the multiplex PCR reads in MiXCR, keeping a single row per CDR3 protein. The sample consists of fewer than 400,000 distinct CDR3 sequences, over 55% of them appearing once. Sequenced material: peripheral blood. The receptors originated from a man aged 40-50 years with primary liver carcinoma and hepatitis B virus infection.

Regarding this clonotype: At one end, the junction sequence differs from germline, possibly due to a read error. The rearrangement links TRBV29-1 to TRBJ2-1; TRBD1 matches at 9 bases. Germline V gene sequence: CDR1 SQVTM, CDR2 ANQGSEA. The CDR3 sequence is 13 residues long. The CDR3 here is CSVEGDRAFEQLF. Written as DNA, the CDR3 is TGTAGCGTTGAAGGGGACAGGGCTTTCGAGCAGTTATTC.

This clonotype was observed once. The chain uses TRBV7-3 and TRBJ2-3; weak D call: TRBD1 (6 bases). TRBJ1-5 matches the DNA end more closely, so the J call is doubtful. The CDR3 consists of 15 residues. Germline CDR1 and CDR2: SGHTA and FQGTGA. The CDR3 spells CASSLPTGGTDTQHF. CDR3 DNA: TGTGCCAGCAGCCTCCCGACAGGTGGCACAGATACGCAGCATTTT.

A remark on this clonotype: No conserved phenylalanine or tryptophan is present at the end of the CDR3, so a read error is the likely explanation. The chain joins TRBV6-2 or TRBV6-3 to TRBJ1-5; D is unclear. Germline loops: CDR1 MNHEY, CDR2 SVGEGT. The length of the CDR3 is 13 residues. The V and J ends lost 4 bases and 7 bases respectively, with 11 bases between them. The CDR3 DNA follows: TGTGCCAGCAGTTTAGTCCGCGAGCAGCCCCAGCATCTT. Translation gives CASSLVREQPQHL.

J is TRBJ1-1 and V is TRBV11-1, with D hard to call. The CDR3 has 12 residues. The germline gives CDR1 SGHAT, CDR2 FQDESV (reference sequence). Trimming took off 4 bases at V and 7 bases at J, with 10 bases between the two ends. CDR3: CASSSRSDEAFF. The CDR3 DNA is TGTGCCAGCAGCTCGAGGAGCGATGAAGCTTTCTTT.

This clonotype has a count of ten or more. The J gene is TRBJ2-5, the V gene TRBV30; 11 positions agree with TRBD2. Trimming took 4 bases from V and 1 from J; bases not matched to a gene: 5. The CDR3 contains 15 residues. From germline, CDR1 is GTSNPN and CDR2 SVGIG (reference sequence). DNA for the CDR3: TGTGCCTGGACACGACTAGCGGGGACCCAAGAGACCCAGTACTTC. It yields the protein CAWTRLAGTQETQYF.

In regard to this clonotype: One junction end does not reproduce the germline sequence, and a read error may be involved. The chain combines TRBV5-1 with TRBJ2-2, with TRBD2 identical over 9 bases. Germline V gene data show CDR1 as SGHRS and CDR2 as YFSETQ. This CDR3 comprises 16 residues. In DNA, the CDR3 is TGCGCCAACAGCCAGGGACTAGCAGCGAACACCGGGGAGCTGTTTTTT. This translates into CANSQGLAANTGELFF.

As regards this clonotype: This sequence may be a read error, since a much larger clone differs from it by one base. This CDR3 reads CASSLSGSYGNTIYF. The CDR3 nucleotides read TGTGCCAGCAGTTTAAGCGGGAGCTATGGAAACACCATATATTTT. The J gene is TRBJ1-3, the V gene TRBV12-3 or TRBV12-4; D ambiguous. The CDR3 sequence is 15 residues long. Trimming shortened V by 2 bases and J by 3 bases, and 11 bases separated the two germline ends.

The rearrangement uses TRBV28 and TRBJ1-6; D may be TRBD1 (6 bases). Trimming shortened V by 5 bases and J by 9 bases, and 20 bases separated the two germline ends. Germline V gives CDR1 MDHEN, CDR2 SYDVKM. This CDR3 comprises 16 residues. The DNA of the CDR3 is TGTGCCAGCAGTGCCCCGGCGCAGGGGAGAGTTTCACCCCTCCACTTT. The encoded protein is CASSAPAQGRVSPLHF.

The table lists this clonotype with many counts. The chain carries TRBV29-1 and TRBJ2-7; D is unresolved. Looked up from germline, CDR1 is SQVTM and CDR2 is ANQGSEA. This CDR3 is built from 11 residues. Trimming pared 5 bases from V and 7 bases from J, leaving 12 bases between. Here the CDR3 DNA reads TGCAGCGTTCTATCAGTTAATGAGCAGTACTTC. Translating gives CSVLSVNEQYF.

This clonotype was counted at least ten times. The V call is TRBV4-2, the J call TRBJ1-2, with TRBD1 identical over 10 bases. This CDR3 has 15 amino acids. V was pared by 4 bases and J by 4 bases, with 6 bases of the junction left unmatched. Per germline, CDR1 LGHNA and CDR2 YNFKEQ. DNA for the CDR3: TGTGCCAGCAGCCCGGGACAGGGGACGAGCTATGGCTACACCTTC. Translated: CASSPGQGTSYGYTF.

Only one count was recorded for this clonotype. No conserved phenylalanine or tryptophan ends this CDR3, so it is likely a read error. This sequence joins TRBV29-1 and TRBJ2-7; D unresolved. This CDR3 has 12 residues. The germline V gene encodes CDR1 SQVTM and CDR2 ANQGSEA. V dropped 4 bases and J dropped 7 bases, with 14 bases sitting between them. CDR3 region: CSVGSKGGEQYL. The CDR3, as DNA: TGCAGCGTTGGATCGAAAGGTGGAGAGCAGTACCTC.

This clonotype was counted only a few times. The gene calls are TRBV7-9 and TRBJ1-1, with TRBD1 identical over 8 bases. The germline gives CDR1 SEHNR, CDR2 FQNEAQ (reference sequence). V lost 4 bases to trimming and J lost 0 bases; unmatched junction nucleotides: 4. The CDR3 covers 15 residues. Here the CDR3 DNA reads TGTGCCAGCAGCTCCGGACAGGGAGTGAACACTGAAGCTTTCTTT. Its translation: CASSSGQGVNTEAFF.

The chain is built from TRBV12-3 or TRBV12-4 and TRBJ2-7, with 9 bases matching TRBD2. The CDR3 contains 19 residues. J gave up 8 bases and V 8 bases, and 28 bases lay outside the gene matches. In DNA form, the CDR3 reads TGTGCCAGCCCCTCCCGTCGGCCCGGTAGCGGGAGAGGTAGGCACAAGCAGTACTTC. Its protein product is CASPSRRPGSGRGRHKQYF.

J is TRBJ1-5 and V is TRBV19; D is undetermined. CDR3 length equals 13 residues. Between the trimmed V and J ends, which lost 5 bases and 4 bases, there was a span of 9 bases. Per germline, CDR1 LNHDA and CDR2 SQIVND (reference sequence). For the CDR3, the DNA is TGTGCCAGTAGTGAGGCAGCTAATCAGCCCCAGCATTTT. It specifies CASSEAANQPQHF.